A single TCR beta chain is shown here with its context. No cognate antigen has been identified for it. Qualities for individual bases were not recorded, and no much larger clone is one base off. Collaborating institutions collected whole blood in K2EDTA tubes following their own protocols. For TCRbeta analysis, collaborators shipped samples in one of three forms: frozen whole blood, isolated PBMCs, or DNA extracted from either of those sample types. This entry is derived from a study of blood T cell repertoires in COVID-19 (TCRdb year 2020). Regarding the complete study: Samples covering the acute and convalescent phases of COVID-19 were provided by collaborators in the United States, Italy and Spain. The material from the prospective study consisted of cDNA or gDNA derived from T cells, B-cell-depleted T cells, or PBMCs. Subjects who had been exposed to COVID-19, were actively infected with it, or had recovered from it provided the deeply sampled blood TCRbeta repertoires that made up the dataset. The repertoires were released in a freely available public database intended as a resource for research on the immune response to SARS-CoV-2. Samples came from the ongoing ImmuneRACE study (first 160 participants) plus 1,254 subjects from 6 global collaborators. Sample metadata almost always included a de-identified subject ID, COVID-19 status, age in years and sex. Where available, HLA class I and class II types were taken from metadata supplied by the sample provider and were not determined by assay-based typing.

Unmatched junction bases come to 5, with V trimmed by 2 bases and J by 8 bases. The germline V gene encodes CDR1 LNHDA and CDR2 SQIVND (reference sequence). Including cysteine and phenylalanine, the CDR3 has 13 amino acids. CDR3 DNA only is kept here, 39 bases in frame from base 1. The immunoSEQ Assay, a bias-controlled multiplex PCR, was used to amplify TCRbeta CDR3 regions from genomic DNA. As for the original processing: Nucleated cell counts per sample were estimated from amplification of reference gene primers within the assay. To quantify the absolute abundance of each unique TCRbeta CDR3 rearrangement, sequence reads were collapsed and filtered. For each sample, productive Simpson clonality was calculated as the square root of Simpson's diversity index across productive rearrangements. TCRdb took over this immuneACCESS table, retaining in-frame rearrangements with V and J assigned. Such tables are incomplete; in checked studies, under half of the missing clones stem from an unresolved V gene, and the remainder is unexplained. The D gene and trimming were derived from the DNA, and the V and J assignments and clone size from that table. The sample profile shows 100,000 to 150,000 clones; roughly 80% of them were found once. The ten most abundant clones make up about a sixth of the sample.

Overall results and qualifications from the work: Clinical and demographic metadata were provided uncurated, with the amount varying by source and participant.

The chain is made from TRBV19 and TRBJ1-1, and TRBD1 matches 7 of the central bases. Sequencing was performed on peripheral blood. The sequence came from a woman aged 50 to 60 with acute or convalescent COVID-19. The sequence in DNA is TGTGCCAGTAGTATAATGGAAGGGGGCGAAGCTTTCTTT. It is translated as CASSIMEGGEAFF.